The 24 T cell receptor beta chains given below trace back to one sample, sequenced in a study of early T cells in non-severe SARS-CoV-2 infection. TCRdb re-called the 5' RACE reads through MiXCR, storing one row per CDR3 protein. Of 70,000 or so distinct CDR3 sequences in the sample, around 4.2% were seen once. The specimen was whole blood, collected at baseline. Receptors were obtained from an adult who was a healthcare worker with PCR-confirmed SARS-CoV-2 infection or an uninfected control (not recorded which). The donor label of this sample is uncertain.

This sequence joins TRBV28 and TRBJ2-7; possibly TRBD2 for D (7 bases). The CDR3 is 14 residues long. Germline values: CDR1 MDHEN, CDR2 SYDVKM. V was trimmed by 5 bases and J by 6 bases, leaving 17 bases between them. CDR3 DNA sequence: TGTGCCAGCAGTCCACCCCCGAGGGGGGGCGAGCAGTACTTC. Amino acids: CASSPPPRGGEQYF.

The chain recombines TRBV5-1 with TRBJ2-3; D gene uncertain. The CDR3 runs 16 residues. Per germline, CDR1 SGHRS and CDR2 YFSETQ. The V end was cut by 1 base, the J end by 0 bases, with 12 bases between. The CDR3: CASSLYPLGSTDTQYF. For the CDR3, the DNA is TGCGCCAGCAGCTTGTATCCCCTAGGGAGCACAGATACGCAGTATTTT.

The chain combines TRBV6-5 with TRBJ1-4, with no clear D. Germline V CDR1 and CDR2: MNHEY, SVGAGI. The V end lost 7 bases, the J end lost 7 bases, and 13 bases lay between the germline ends. The CDR3 has 13 residues. CDR3 nucleotides: TGTGCCAGCACCAAAGTCTGGGGTGAAAAACTGTTTTTT. Amino acids: CASTKVWGEKLFF.

At least ten counts were recorded for this clonotype. The V call is TRBV20-1, the J call TRBJ2-7; D unclear. This CDR3 region has 11 residues. CDR1 and CDR2 from the germline V gene are DFQATT and SNEGSKA (reference sequence). V lost 5 bases and J lost 6, with 11 bases in between. The DNA of the CDR3 is TGCAGTGCTCGACGGTCCCGCGAGCAGTACTTC. Its protein is CSARRSREQYF.

This clonotype was counted many times. The chain is built from TRBV12-3 or TRBV12-4 and TRBJ2-7, with a weak D call TRBD1 (6 bases). The CDR3 is 14 amino acids. V was cut by 2 bases and J by 2 bases, with 10 bases left in between. CDR3 loop: CASSLRQGTYEQYF. Written as DNA, the CDR3 is TGTGCCAGCAGTTTACGCCAGGGGACCTACGAGCAGTACTTC.

This clonotype was counted ten times or more. J is TRBJ1-2 and V is TRBV20-1, with a possible D match to TRBD1 (5 bases). Trimming cost V 0 bases and J 2 bases, with 19 bases left between them. The germline CDR1 and CDR2 sequences are DFQATT and SNEGSKA (reference sequence). The CDR3 runs 17 residues. The CDR3 is CSARDQRWGSPNYGYTF. Written as DNA, the CDR3 is TGCAGTGCTAGAGATCAGAGGTGGGGGAGTCCCAACTATGGCTACACCTTC.

At least ten counts were recorded for this clonotype. The V call is TRBV20-1, the J call TRBJ1-2; unclear D gene. Germline assignment: CDR1 DFQATT and CDR2 SNEGSKA (reference sequence). Trimming pared 1 base from V and 12 bases from J, leaving 12 bases between. CDR3 length: 11 residues. Here the CDR3 reads CSARGDIFNTF. CDR3 bases: TGCAGTGCTAGAGGAGACATCTTTAACACCTTC.

This clonotype was seen many times. This rearrangement joins TRBV11-2 to TRBJ2-2; D may be TRBD2 (5 bases). The CDR3 sequence is 14 residues long. In germline, CDR1 is SGHAT, CDR2 FQNNGV. The ends were cut back, 6 bases at V and 7 bases at J, with 15 bases in the middle. In DNA, the CDR3 is TGTGCCAGCAGGCCTACTAGGTCAAGCGGGGAGCTGTTTTTT. Translation gives CASRPTRSSGELFF.

There are many counts of this clonotype. At one end the junction does not follow the germline gene, possibly because of a read error. V is TRBV12-3 or TRBV12-4 and J is TRBJ2-7, with no clear D. CDR3 length: 14 amino acids. CDR3 sequence: CASSLSRASYEQCF. CDR3 sequence (DNA): TGTGCCAGCAGTTTATCCCGCGCCTCCTACGAGCAGTGCTTC.

There are many counts of this clonotype. This chain joins TRBV7-8 and TRBJ1-5; D is unresolved. CDR1 SGHVS and CDR2 FQNEAQ come from the germline V gene. The CDR3 covers 19 residues. The V end lost 2 bases, the J end lost 0 bases, and 20 bases lay between the germline ends. The DNA for the CDR3 is TGTGCCAGCAGCTTACGAGTTTCGGGGATTGGGTATAGCAATCAGCCCCAGCATTTT. Its translation: CASSLRVSGIGYSNQPQHF.

A few counts support this clonotype. The rearrangement uses TRBV6-5 and TRBJ2-3; D gene uncertain. V was clipped by 2 bases and J by 3 bases, with 3 bases between them. The CDR3 is 12 residues long. Per germline, CDR1 MNHEY and CDR2 SVGAGI. CDR3 bases: TGTGCCAGCAGTTACGGGACAGATACGCAGTATTTT. Translated: CASSYGTDTQYF.

This clonotype was seen more than once but under ten times. The chain employs TRBV6-1 and TRBJ2-2, with D unclear. V lost 7 bases to trimming and J lost 6 bases, with 15 bases between them. CDR3 length: 14 amino acids. Germline lookup yields CDR1 MNHNS and CDR2 SASEGT. The CDR3 here is CASKGTPKAGELFF. The CDR3 nucleotides are TGTGCCAGCAAGGGAACCCCTAAGGCCGGGGAGCTGTTTTTT.

This clonotype was observed many times. The chain recombines TRBV10-1 with TRBJ2-7; 11 nucleotides match TRBD2. CDR1 is WNHNN, CDR2 SYGVQD, per germline (reference sequence). The CDR3 extends over 15 amino acids. Unmatched junction bases numbered 1, after V lost 0 bases and J lost 3 bases. CDR3 nucleotides: TGCGCCAGCAGTGAGTCAGGGACTAGCGGCTACGAGCAGTACTTC. This encodes CASSESGTSGYEQYF.

This clonotype was detected ten times or more. V is TRBV12-3 or TRBV12-4 and J is TRBJ2-3; D may be TRBD2 (6 bases). V shed 1 base and J shed 1 base, with 12 bases lying between them. This CDR3 spans 16 amino acids. This CDR3 reads CASSLGGGTGTDTQYF. The CDR3 nucleotides read TGTGCCAGCAGTTTAGGTGGCGGGACTGGCACAGATACGCAGTATTTT.

This clonotype was counted at least ten times. The chain recombines TRBV20-1 with TRBJ1-5; 9 bases match TRBD1. V lost 3 bases and J lost 7; bases outside the gene matches: 7. The CDR3 covers 14 residues. Germline V CDR1 and CDR2: DFQATT, SNEGSKA (reference sequence). The CDR3 sequence is CSARARDRAQPQHF. Written as DNA, the CDR3 is TGCAGTGCTAGGGCCCGGGACAGGGCCCAGCCCCAGCATTTT.

Ten or more counts support this clonotype. The V and J genes are TRBV10-3 and TRBJ2-7, with TRBD2 matching 11 bases. The ends lost 6 bases at V and 3 bases at J; junction bases unmatched: 7. From germline, CDR1 is ENHRY and CDR2 SYGVKD. The CDR3 extends over 15 amino acids. CDR3 residues: CAIREPGLADYEQYF. The CDR3 DNA sequence: TGTGCCATCAGGGAACCGGGACTAGCGGACTACGAGCAGTACTTC.

This clonotype was detected only a few times. The CDR3 nucleotides are TGTGCCAGCAGTTTGACAGGGGGTATAGAGACCCAGTACTTC. Protein product: CASSLTGGIETQYF. The chain joins TRBV12-3 or TRBV12-4 to TRBJ2-5; 9 nucleotides align to TRBD1. V lost 3 bases, J lost 4 bases, and 3 bases stayed unmatched. The CDR3 sequence is 14 residues long.

This clonotype has ten or more counts. This rearrangement joins TRBV30 to TRBJ1-5; maybe TRBD1 (6 bases). Germline loops: CDR1 GTSNPN, CDR2 SVGIG (reference sequence). V was shortened by 2 bases and J by 4 bases, with 9 bases between the two germline ends. The CDR3 loop spans 13 amino acids. The CDR3: CAWSRQGNQPQHF. The DNA of the CDR3 is TGTGCCTGGAGTCGGCAGGGGAATCAGCCCCAGCATTTT.

This clonotype was seen repeatedly, ten times or more. The chain joins TRBV27 to TRBJ2-2; D may correspond to TRBD1 or TRBD2 (5 bases each). V lost 8 bases and J lost 8, with 21 bases in between. Germline V gene sequence: CDR1 MNHEY, CDR2 SMNVEV (reference sequence). The CDR3 extends over 15 amino acids. Here the CDR3 DNA reads TGTGCCAGCTACCGAGGGGCAGGCGCGAGTGGGGAGCTGTTTTTT. It yields the protein CASYRGAGASGELFF.

As concerns this clonotype: A read error may account for a junction end that differs from germline. The chain carries TRBV7-7 and TRBJ1-5; 8 bases line up with TRBD1. The CDR3 has 14 amino acids. Germline V lookup: CDR1 SSHAT, CDR2 FNYEAQ (reference sequence). CDR3 DNA: TGTGCTAGCAGCTACAGGGGGGGGTCTCAGCCCCAGCATTTT. This sequence encodes CASSYRGGSQPQHF.

This clonotype was counted many times. This chain uses TRBV2 with TRBJ2-7, with D possibly being TRBD2 (7 bases). Trimming left V 2 bases short and J 3 bases short, with 14 bases between. Germline CDR1 reads SNHLY; CDR2 reads FYNNEI. The CDR3 totals 15 residues. CDR3 sequence: CASSEFTGTIYEQYF. The CDR3 nucleotides read TGTGCCAGCAGTGAATTTACAGGGACTATCTACGAGCAGTACTTC.

This clonotype occurred a few times. The V and J genes are TRBV11-2 and TRBJ1-5; D ambiguous. The CDR3 is made up of 15 amino acids. V was cut by 4 bases and J by 3 bases, with 13 bases left in between. Germline V gene lookup returns CDR1 SGHAT and CDR2 FQNNGV. The CDR3 is CASSSWTGPNQPQHF. The DNA of the CDR3 is TGTGCCAGCAGCTCCTGGACCGGGCCCAATCAGCCCCAGCATTTT. The full variable domain, its missing parts supplied by reference TRBV11-2 and TRBJ1-5, is EAGVAQSPRYKIIEKRQSVAFWCNPISGHATLYWYQQILGQGPKLLIQFQNNGVVDDSQLPKDRFSAERLKGVDSTLKIQPAKLEDSAVYLCASSSWTGPNQPQHFGDGTRLSIL.

The table lists this clonotype with a few counts. J is TRBJ2-7 and V is TRBV29-1; D ambiguous. Trimming took off 6 bases at V and 0 bases at J, with 9 bases between the two ends. Looked up from germline, CDR1 is SQVTM and CDR2 is ANQGSEA. The CDR3 consists of 12 residues. CDR3 protein: CSVAESSYEQYF. In nucleotides, the CDR3 is TGCAGCGTCGCCGAAAGCTCCTACGAGCAGTACTTC.

The CDR3 reads CASRTPDSYNQPQHF. Written as DNA, the CDR3 is TGTGCCAGCAGAACTCCTGACAGCTACAATCAGCCCCAGCATTTT. The V gene is TRBV28, the J gene TRBJ1-5; D is possibly TRBD1 (5 bases). This CDR3 contains 15 residues. V lost 6 bases to trimming and J lost 3 bases, with 15 bases between them. The germline gives CDR1 MDHEN, CDR2 SYDVKM.